These 2 T cell receptor beta chains came from one sample sequenced in a study of blood T cell repertoires in COVID-19. The data were produced by immunoSEQ multiplex PCR, yet TCRdb's version contains in-frame clones alone and is incomplete. The sample includes approximately 140,000 clones, roughly 84% seen only once; the top ten take under 5.5%. The specimen sequenced was PBMCs or T cells enriched from blood (not recorded which). The receptors here all came from a man aged 35 to 55 with acute COVID-19.

V is TRBV14 and J is TRBJ1-2; 7 nucleotides align to TRBD1. Germline assignment: CDR1 SGHDN and CDR2 FVKESK. V trimming: 1 base; J trimming: 0 bases; junction bases outside the gene matches: 14. The length of the CDR3 is 19 residues. CDR3 residues: CASSQVGTANIQANYGYTF. The CDR3 nucleotides read TGTGCCAGCAGCCAAGTTGGGACAGCGAATATCCAAGCTAACTATGGCTACACCTTC.

This chain joins TRBV7-9 and TRBJ2-3; perhaps TRBD1 as D (6 bases). Germline CDR1 SEHNR, CDR2 FQNEAQ (reference sequence). Trimming stripped 10 bases from V and 0 bases from J, with 14 bases between. The CDR3 extends over 14 amino acids. The DNA of the CDR3 is TGTGCCACGAGGGCAGGGGCCAGCACAGATACGCAGTATTTT. Translation gives CATRAGASTDTQYF.